The rows below give T cell receptor beta chains drawn from one sample of a study of blood T cell repertoires in COVID-19. Clones were sequenced by immunoSEQ multiplex PCR, and TCRdb holds only the in-frame ones, with some missing. The sample includes under 200,000 clones, about 80% of them seen just once. The sequencing input was peripheral blood. Receptors originate from an older man with active or convalescent COVID-19. CDR3s include the opening cysteine and the closing phenylalanine or tryptophan. D genes are given only for firm matches. The size field is filled for only some rows; it gives once, few, many or a size class.

v_gene	abundance	j_gene	d_gene	CDR3nt	CDR3aa
TRBV7-9	once	TRBJ1-2	-	TGTGCCAGCAGCTCCGGTGGGCCTAACTATGGCTACACCTTC	CASSSGGPNYGYTF
TRBV7-2	-	TRBJ2-3	TRBD2	TGTGCCAGCAGGGTTAGCGGGTACACAGATACGCAGTATTTT	CASRVSGYTDTQYF
TRBV24-1	-	TRBJ2-7	-	TGTGCCACCAGTGAAGGACAGTTCTACGAGCAGTACTTC	CATSEGQFYEQYF
TRBV4-3	-	TRBJ2-1	-	TGCGCCAGCAGCCAAGTCCGGGCGGGACCCTACAATGAGCAGTTCTTC	CASSQVRAGPYNEQFF
TRBV6-5	once	TRBJ2-7	-	TGTGCCAGCAGAAAGGGAGTCTACGAGCAGTACTTC	CASRKGVYEQYF
TRBV19	-	TRBJ2-7	-	TGTGCCAGTAGTAGTGGCGACTCTCCCCGGTACGAGCAGTACTTC	CASSSGDSPRYEQYF
TRBV5-1	once	TRBJ2-5	-	TGCGCCAGCAGCCAAACTAGTGCGGAGACCCAGTACTTC	CASSQTSAETQYF
TRBV7-2	-	TRBJ2-5	TRBD1	TGTGCCAGCAGCGACCGACAGGGCAGTAAAGAGACCCAGTACTTC	CASSDRQGSKETQYF
TRBV25-1	-	TRBJ1-4	TRBD1	TGTGCCAGCAGTGAATATAGGACAGGGGCAACTAATGAAAAACTGTTTTTT	CASSEYRTGATNEKLFF
TRBV4-1	-	TRBJ2-2	-	TGCGCCAGCAGCCAGGGGCCAGCAGGCCAGGCGAACACCGGGGAGCTGTTTTTT	CASSQGPAGQANTGELFF
TRBV18	-	TRBJ1-5	-	TGTGCCAGCTCCTCTTATCAGGGAACTCGCAATCAGCCCCAGCATTTT	CASSSYQGTRNQPQHF
TRBV7-2	-	TRBJ1-1	-	TGTGCCAGCAGCTTAATGGGGGGGAACACTGAAGCTTTCTTT	CASSLMGGNTEAFF
TRBV9	-	TRBJ2-2	TRBD2	TGTGCCAGCAGCGTAGGAATCTCGGGGGGTGCGGGAGGTTATACCGGGGAGCTGTTTTTT	CASSVGISGGAGGYTGELFF
TRBV9	once	TRBJ2-7	TRBD1	TGTGCCAGCAGCGACGGACAGGGGGCCTACGAGCAGTACTTC	CASSDGQGAYEQYF
TRBV6-1	-	TRBJ2-4	-	TGTGCCAGCAGTGACCTGGCGGGGCTGACCAAAAACATTCAGTACTTC	CASSDLAGLTKNIQYF
TRBV2	-	TRBJ2-7	TRBD2	TGTGCCAGCAGTGAGAGGACTAGCGGGTTCTCCTACGAGCAGTACTTC	CASSERTSGFSYEQYF
TRBV11-3	-	TRBJ1-3	-	TGTGCCAGCAGCCAGAATGTCATAGGACACCTCAACTCTGGAAACACCATATATTTT	CASSQNVIGHLNSGNTIYF
TRBV5-1	-	TRBJ2-7	TRBD1	TGCGCCAGCAGCCCCGAGGACAGGGGGTGGGGTGGCGAGCAGTACTTC	CASSPEDRGWGGEQYF
TRBV3-1/TRBV3-2	-	TRBJ1-2	-	TGTGCCAGCAGCCAAGTGTTATCCTATGGCTACACCTTC	CASSQVLSYGYTF
TRBV7-3	few	TRBJ2-1	-	TGTGCCAGCAGCTCGCAAAAGGGGCCCTACAATGAGCAGTTCTTC	CASSSQKGPYNEQFF
TRBV6-5	-	TRBJ2-4	TRBD1	TGTGCCAGCAGTCCGACAGGGACCAAAAACATTCAGTACTTC	CASSPTGTKNIQYF
TRBV10-2	-	TRBJ2-2	TRBD2	TGCGCCACCCTCCGTGGAAGCGGGAGTGGGACCGGGGAGCTGTTTTTT	CATLRGSGSGTGELFF
TRBV5-5	-	TRBJ1-3	-	TGTGCCAGCAGCTTGAATGTAGACAGGTCTGGAAACACCATATATTTT	CASSLNVDRSGNTIYF
TRBV28	-	TRBJ2-7	-	TGTGCCAGCAGTCTGCGATCGAGGGCCGAGCAGTACTTC	CASSLRSRAEQYF
TRBV27	once	TRBJ1-5	TRBD1	TGTGCCAGCAGTAAAGGGACAGGGGATCAGCCCCAGCATTTT	CASSKGTGDQPQHF
TRBV5-1	-	TRBJ2-1	TRBD1	TGCGCCAGCAGCTTTGGACAGGGGGCCAATGAGCAGTTCTTC	CASSFGQGANEQFF
TRBV2	-	TRBJ2-3	TRBD2	TGTGCCAGCAGTGAGACTAGCGGGTTCGGCACAGATACGCAGTATTTT	CASSETSGFGTDTQYF
TRBV7-7	-	TRBJ2-1	TRBD2	TGTGCTAGCAGCTTAGTCCCAGCGGGAGTTTCCAATGAGCAGTTCTTC	CASSLVPAGVSNEQFF
TRBV30	-	TRBJ1-3	TRBD1	TGTGCCTGGGGAAGGGGGACAGGGGTTCTCAGAAACACCATATATTTT	CAWGRGTGVLRNTIYF
TRBV4-3	-	TRBJ1-2	-	TGCGCCAGCAGCCAAGATTGGGTTAGGAGCAGCTACACCTTC	CASSQDWVRSSYTF
TRBV14	-	TRBJ2-3	-	TGTGCCAGCAGCCGCGTTGGACTCATCACAGATACGCAGTATTTT	CASSRVGLITDTQYF
TRBV15	-	TRBJ2-7	-	TGTGCCACCAGCAGGACGGGGGACCCTGCCTACGAGCAGTACTTC	CATSRTGDPAYEQYF
TRBV9	-	TRBJ2-1	-	TGTGCCAGCAGGGCCCAAGGCGGGGACTACAATGAGCAGTTCTTC	CASRAQGGDYNEQFF
TRBV7-9	-	TRBJ2-1	-	TGTGCCAGCAGCTTAGACAGCCGACAGCAGCAGTTCTTC	CASSLDSRQQQFF
TRBV7-2	-	TRBJ2-3	TRBD2	TGTGCCAGCAGCTTTAGGGCTAGCGGGGTACAACTAGCAACAGATACGCAGTATTTT	CASSFRASGVQLATDTQYF
TRBV6-1	-	TRBJ2-4	TRBD2	TGTGCCAGCAGTGAAGCCACGGCTAGCGGGACCGGCATTCAGTACTTC	CASSEATASGTGIQYF
TRBV5-4	few	TRBJ1-4	TRBD1	TGTGCCAGCAGCGGAAAACAGGGGACTACTAATGAAAAACTGTTTTTT	CASSGKQGTTNEKLFF
TRBV18	-	TRBJ2-1	TRBD2	TGTGCCAGCTCACCATTAGGACTAGCGGGTCGCTACAATGAGCAGTTCTTC	CASSPLGLAGRYNEQFF
TRBV5-6	-	TRBJ2-7	-	TGTGCCAGCAGCCGGACGGGGAACGAGCAGTACTTC	CASSRTGNEQYF
TRBV5-1	-	TRBJ2-1	TRBD2	TGCGCCAGCAGCTTGGAGGCGGGGGGGTCCTACAATGAGCAGTTCTTC	CASSLEAGGSYNEQFF
TRBV10-3	-	TRBJ1-2	-	TGTGCCATCAGTGAGAACACAAACTATGGCTACACCTTC	CAISENTNYGYTF